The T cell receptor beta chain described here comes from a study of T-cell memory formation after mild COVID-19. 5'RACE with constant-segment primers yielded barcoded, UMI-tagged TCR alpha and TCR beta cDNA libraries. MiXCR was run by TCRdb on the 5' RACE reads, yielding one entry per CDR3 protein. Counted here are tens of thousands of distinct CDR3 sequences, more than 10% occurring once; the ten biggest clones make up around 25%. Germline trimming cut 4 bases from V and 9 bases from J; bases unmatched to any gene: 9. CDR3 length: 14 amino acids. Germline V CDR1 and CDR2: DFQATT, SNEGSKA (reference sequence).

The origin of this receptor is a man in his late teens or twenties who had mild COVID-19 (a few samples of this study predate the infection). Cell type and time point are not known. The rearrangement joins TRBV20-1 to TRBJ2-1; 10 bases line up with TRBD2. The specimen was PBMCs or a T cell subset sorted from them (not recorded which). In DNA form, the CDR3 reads TGCAGTGCTAACAGCGGGGGGGCCTGGGGTGAGCAGTTCTTC. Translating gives CSANSGGAWGEQFF.